Each of the 12 T cell receptor beta chains below was sequenced from the same sample in a study of T cells in Graves' hyperthyroidism and ophthalmopathy. Template material for amplifying TCR beta CDR3 regions consisted of RNA transcripts. HTBI primers were used for first-round RT-PCR of the TCR CDR3. TCRdb ran MiXCR on the multiplex PCR reads and lists one entry per CDR3 protein. The data show 340,000 or so distinct CDR3 sequences, approximately 15% seen once. Sequencing used blood. The source of these receptors is a man between 25 and 39 years old with Graves' hyperthyroidism.

CDR3 residues: CASSLLQGNYGYTF. CDR3 nucleotides: TGCGCCAGCAGCTTGTTACAGGGGAACTATGGCTACACCTTC. The chain carries TRBV5-1 and TRBJ1-2; 7 bases are a match to TRBD1. Germline CDR1 and CDR2: SGHRS and YFSETQ. CDR3 length: 14 amino acids. The V segment lost 1 base and the J segment 2 bases; nucleotides outside the gene matches: 2.

This clonotype was detected many times. The chain couples TRBV13 to TRBJ1-2; D uncertain. V was clipped by 10 bases and J by 4 bases, with 19 bases between them. This CDR3 is 14 amino acids long. Germline values: CDR1 PRHDT, CDR2 FYEKMQ (reference sequence). CDR3 in amino acids: CAIFDGSRVYGYTF. CDR3 coding DNA: TGTGCCATCTTCGACGGGAGTCGAGTCTATGGCTACACCTTC.

This clonotype was seen a handful of times. The chain combines TRBV19 with TRBJ1-1; D is undetermined. The CDR3 contains 14 residues. Trimming removed 3 bases at V and 5 bases at J, with 13 bases between. Germline V gene data show CDR1 as LNHDA and CDR2 as SQIVND (reference sequence). CDR3 DNA sequence: TGTGCCAGTAGTATTGTTAGGTCGGCGACTGAAGCTTTCTTT. Translating it yields CASSIVRSATEAFF.

This clonotype has ten or more counts. V gene TRBV19 combines with J gene TRBJ2-2; D is ambiguous. The CDR3 has 11 residues. Trimming stripped 9 bases from V and 5 bases from J, with 7 bases between. Per the germline V gene, CDR1 is LNHDA and CDR2 is SQIVND (reference sequence). As DNA, the CDR3 is TGTGCCAGCAGAGATACCGGGGAGCTGTTTTTT. This codes for CASRDTGELFF.

The V call is TRBV28, the J call TRBJ2-1, with D perhaps matching TRBD2 (6 bases). The germline V and J ends were trimmed by 5 bases and 2 bases, with 10 bases remaining between them. Germline V gene sequence: CDR1 MDHEN, CDR2 SYDVKM. The CDR3 spans 14 residues. CDR3 sequence (DNA): TGTGCCAGCAGTCAAAAGCGGGCCTACAATGAGCAGTTCTTC. Translating it yields CASSQKRAYNEQFF.

At least ten counts were recorded for this clonotype. The chain employs TRBV4-1 and TRBJ2-3; D gene unclear. The V gene's germline CDR1 is MGHRA and CDR2 YSYEKL. Trimming pared 0 bases from V and 4 bases from J, leaving 14 bases between. CDR3 size: 16 residues. CDR3 amino acids: CASSQEGQSRADTQYF. CDR3 DNA: TGCGCCAGCAGCCAAGAGGGCCAGTCCCGGGCAGATACGCAGTATTTT.

This clonotype was counted many times. The J gene is TRBJ2-5, the V gene TRBV3-1, with 7 positions matching TRBD2. The length of the CDR3 is 14 residues. CDR1 LGHDT and CDR2 YNNKEL come from the germline V gene (reference sequence). V lost 2 bases, J lost 4 bases, and 4 bases stayed unmatched. CDR3 nucleotides: TGTGCCAGCAGCCAAAATAGCGGGCCAGAGACCCAGTACTTC. Its translation is CASSQNSGPETQYF.

This clonotype has only a few counts. The chain has TRBV20-1 and TRBJ1-2; D is possibly TRBD1 (6 bases). Germline V CDR1 and CDR2: DFQATT, SNEGSKA (reference sequence). V lost 4 bases and J 8 bases, leaving 20 bases between the germline ends. There are 14 residues in the CDR3. The CDR3 DNA reads as TGCAGTGCTACCCTCCCGAGGGGGGCGAGAGGCTACACCTTC. Translated: CSATLPRGARGYTF.

The chain employs TRBV2 and TRBJ1-2; D unresolved. Trimming removed 4 bases from V and 4 bases from J, with 7 bases in between. CDR1 and CDR2 from the germline V gene are SNHLY and FYNNEI. The CDR3 length is 12 residues. The CDR3, as DNA: TGTGCCAGCAGTGCAGATGCCTATGGCTACACCTTC. This translates into CASSADAYGYTF.

This sequence joins TRBV4-1 and TRBJ2-1; 7 bases match TRBD1. Germline trimming cut 2 bases from V and 8 bases from J; bases unmatched to any gene: 15. Germline values: CDR1 MGHRA, CDR2 YSYEKL. The CDR3 is made up of 17 amino acids. The CDR3 is CASSQYITGAGVDEQFF. The CDR3 DNA reads TGCGCCAGCAGCCAATACATCACAGGGGCAGGTGTCGATGAGCAGTTCTTC.

This clonotype was recorded a few times. The chain links TRBV12-3 or TRBV12-4 to TRBJ1-3; D ambiguous. The CDR3 extends over 13 amino acids. The V gene lost 6 bases and the J gene lost 2 bases, with 8 bases spanning the gap. DNA for the CDR3: TGTGCCAGCAGCCCGTCCGCTGGAAACACCATATATTTT. Its translation: CASSPSAGNTIYF.

The chain employs TRBV4-1 and TRBJ2-6, with 7 positions matching TRBD1. The CDR3 length is 16 residues. V lost 2 bases and J lost 2; bases outside the gene matches: 3. From germline, CDR1 is MGHRA and CDR2 YSYEKL. The CDR3 DNA reads TGCGCCAGCAGCCAAAACGACAGGGCTGGGGCCAACGTCCTGACTTTC. Its protein product is CASSQNDRAGANVLTF.